This T cell receptor beta chain was sequenced during a study of blood T cell repertoires in COVID-19. About the study: PBMCs, B-cell-depleted T cells, or T cells provided the cDNA or gDNA that made up the material.

Produced via immunoSEQ multiplex PCR; TCRdb's table is partial and in-frame only. Of over 350,000 clones detected, approximately 90% appear once; the ten largest clones hold over 0.9%. Living in under 30 US areas, the participants were between roughly 18 and 89 years of age. Allocation to cohorts depended on clinical history reported by the participants. The sequence derives from a woman aged 25 to 39 with acute COVID-19. The sequencing input was PBMCs or T cells enriched from blood (not recorded which).

The CDR3 sequence: CASRHRTDEKLFF. DNA of the CDR3: TGTGCCAGCAGACATCGGACTGATGAAAAACTGTTTTTT. The chain combines TRBV3-1 (or the pseudogene TRBV3-2) with TRBJ1-4; D not certain. CDR1 and CDR2 (germline): LGHDT, YNNKEL (reference sequence). CDR3 size: 13 residues. Trimming left V 6 bases short and J 6 bases short, with 11 bases between.